This T cell receptor (beta chain) was sequenced for a study of shared clonotypes between healthy human individuals (TCRdb year 2020). For context, the study as a whole: A few men and two women, aged 18 to 49 years, made up the cohort. To estimate repertoire size and how much clonotype sharing occurs between individuals, the study deeply sequenced the blood TCR repertoires of five healthy adults. To increase sequencing depth and limit assay-specific biases, different laboratories used diverse techniques to prepare libraries and sequence TCR repertoires. Between about 0.94 and 10 billion PBMCs per donor were obtained by leukapheresis. The full study reports these points: Pairwise subsampling led to the expectation that sequencing depth would affect the degree of clonotype sharing among donors. Sampling was restricted to blood, and TCR repertoires in tissue are likely to differ from TCR repertoires in blood. The genetic and exposure-history diversity represented was limited by the small number of donors.

The cysteine opens and the phenylalanine closes a CDR3 of 15 amino acids. Just CDR3 DNA is preserved here, 45 bases in frame from base 1. V gives up 4 bases and J gives up 1 base, and the segment between their germline ends measures 13 bases. The CDR1 and CDR2 encoded by the germline V gene are SGHVS and FQNEAQ. With respect to this clone: Its antigen is currently not known. Within one base of it there is no much larger clone, and no base qualities were kept.

TCR CDR3 regions were amplified from genomic DNA by multiplex PCR using the deep immunoSEQ assay. Extracted genomic DNA from each cell subset was spread evenly across all wells of several immunoSEQ 96-well plates, with each plate serving as a replicate. For unsorted PBMC, each replicate PCR was loaded with about 280 ng genomic DNA, equivalent to around 30,000 T cell genomes. Ten immunoSEQ deep assay plates were used to sequence unsorted PBMC genomic DNA. Purified libraries were measured with a Qubit 3.0 fluorometer, size-checked on a Bioanalyzer 2100, and measured again with the KAPA Library Quantification kit. A separate single-read 150-cycle Illumina NextSeq 550 flow cell was used to sequence each immunoSEQ 96-well plate. The original methods were these. Because the immunoSEQ output held only junctional sequences and lacked quality scores, the filtering could not match the filtering applied to full-length reads. To assign V/J genes and CDR3, sequences were annotated using PyIR, a Python wrapper for IgBLAST v1.9, with IMGT germline references. Reads were filtered out if the reads had weak V/J assignments (E-value above 1e-6), no CDR3, stop codons, out-of-frame junctions, or ambiguous translated residues. V3J clonotypes were defined as sequences sharing the same inferred V gene, J gene, and CDR3 amino acid sequence. The percentage overlap between two repertoires was calculated by dividing the number of shared unique clonotypes by the size of the smaller repertoire. Richness of each repertoire was evaluated using RTK rarefaction, the Chao1 estimator, and Recon v2.1 estimates of unobserved clonotypes. TCRdb limited this immuneACCESS table to in-frame rearrangements with V and J called. A share of clones is missing; checked studies link under half to unresolved V genes, and the rest is unexplained. The D gene and trimming were derived from the DNA, and the V and J assignments and clone size from that table. The sample profile shows about half a million clones; over 70% of them were found once. Roughly 13% of the sample lies in the top ten.

The donors were healthy, HIV-negative adults who had no recently reported acute infections or vaccinations. Only Caucasian adults living in Nashville, Tennessee, USA were represented among the donors. For unsorted samples, 75 million to 90 million PBMCs were counted and genomic DNA was extracted with the QIAamp DNA Blood Mini kit. Blood was obtained by leukapheresis, after which PBMCs were separated by Ficoll-Histopaque density gradient centrifugation and cryopreserved in liquid nitrogen vapor phase. The source of this sequence is a woman aged 35 to 49 in good health. Some clones in this sample may be carry-over from other donors' samples. Rearrangement joined TRBV7-8 to TRBJ1-1; the D gene is possibly TRBD1, with 5 bases matching. Material: PBMCs. The CDR3 sequence is CASSSPGRGNTEAFF. Here is the DNA: TGTGCCAGCAGCTCTCCGGGACGAGGGAACACTGAAGCTTTCTTT.